One TCR beta chain is described in this entry. This clonotype came up many times. Its antigen remains unidentified. One base away there is no much larger clone; base qualities are not given. The data stem from a study of T-cell reconstitution after alpha-beta-depleted transplantation in children (dated by TCRdb to the mid-2010s). For the study in its entirety: Using TCR repertoire profiling, the study quantitatively followed how T-cell immune reconstitution unfolded in children after TCRalphabeta/CD19-depleted allogeneic hematopoietic cell transplantation.

The CDR3 sequence holds 16 residues, the cysteine and phenylalanine included. This entry keeps only the CDR3 DNA: 48 bases, framed from base 1. Via the germline V gene, CDR1 is SGHTS and CDR2 YDEGEE. V gives up 6 bases and J gives up 6 bases, and the segment between their germline ends measures 21 bases. Library preparation used PCR. Sequenced on an Illumina HiSeq 2500. Molecular barcoding was employed in the preparation of TCR libraries, with unique molecular identifiers being used to normalize TCRbeta repertoire quantification. The public reads were quality trimmed at Q25 with fastp and then assembled into clones with MiXCR by TCRdb, keeping productive beta chains. For every CDR3 protein sequence, its rows merge into one entry that carries the most common genes and DNA. The sample yields fewer than 130,000 distinct CDR3 sequences; 10% were counted once. Approximately 8% of the sample is held by the ten biggest clonotypes.

The starting material was PBMCs from the stem cell graft donor, obtained from the stem cell graft. The receptor was isolated from a human donor who donated a stem cell graft to a child with acute lymphoblastic leukemia. The chain is assembled from TRBV5-8 and TRBJ1-4; TRBD1 is a weak D gene call, 6 bases matching. The CDR3 reads as follows: CASNPLSRGQYEKLFF. The bases are TGTGCCAGCAACCCCTTATCCCGGGGGCAATATGAAAAACTGTTTTTT.